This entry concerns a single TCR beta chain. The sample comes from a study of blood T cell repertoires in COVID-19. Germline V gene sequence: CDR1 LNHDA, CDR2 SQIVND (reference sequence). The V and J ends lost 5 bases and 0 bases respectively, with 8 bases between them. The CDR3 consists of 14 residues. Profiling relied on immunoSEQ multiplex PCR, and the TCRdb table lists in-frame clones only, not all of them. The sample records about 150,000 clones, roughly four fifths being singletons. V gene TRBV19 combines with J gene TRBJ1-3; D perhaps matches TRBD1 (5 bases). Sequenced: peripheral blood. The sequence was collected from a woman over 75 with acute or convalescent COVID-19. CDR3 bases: TGTGCCAGTAGTCCAGGGAACTCTGGAAACACCATATATTTT. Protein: CASSPGNSGNTIYF.